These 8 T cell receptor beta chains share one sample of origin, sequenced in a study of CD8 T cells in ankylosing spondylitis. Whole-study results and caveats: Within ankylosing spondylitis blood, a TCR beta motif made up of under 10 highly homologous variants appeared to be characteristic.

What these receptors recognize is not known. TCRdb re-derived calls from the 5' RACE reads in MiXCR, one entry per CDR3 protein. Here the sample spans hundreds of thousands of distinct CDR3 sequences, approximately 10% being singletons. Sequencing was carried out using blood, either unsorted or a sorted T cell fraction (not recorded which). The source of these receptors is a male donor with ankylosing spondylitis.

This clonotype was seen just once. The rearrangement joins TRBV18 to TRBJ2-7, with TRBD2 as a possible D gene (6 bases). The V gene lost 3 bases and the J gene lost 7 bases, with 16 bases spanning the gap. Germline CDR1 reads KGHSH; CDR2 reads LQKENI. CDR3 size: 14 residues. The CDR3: CASSPGRDFGEQYF. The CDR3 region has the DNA TGTGCCAGCTCACCGGGCAGGGACTTCGGGGAGCAGTACTTC.

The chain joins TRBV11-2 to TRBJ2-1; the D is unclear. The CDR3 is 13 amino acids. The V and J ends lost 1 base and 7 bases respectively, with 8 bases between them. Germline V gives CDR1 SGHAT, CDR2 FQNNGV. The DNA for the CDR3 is TGTGCCAGCAGCTTAGGGATGGGGAATGAGCAGTTCTTC. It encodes CASSLGMGNEQFF.

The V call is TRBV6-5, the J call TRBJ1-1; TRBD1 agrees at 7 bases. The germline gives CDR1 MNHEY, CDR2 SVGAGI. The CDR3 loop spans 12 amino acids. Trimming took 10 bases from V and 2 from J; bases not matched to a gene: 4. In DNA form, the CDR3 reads TGTGCCACCCGGGACAGTAACACTGAAGCTTTCTTT. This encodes CATRDSNTEAFF.

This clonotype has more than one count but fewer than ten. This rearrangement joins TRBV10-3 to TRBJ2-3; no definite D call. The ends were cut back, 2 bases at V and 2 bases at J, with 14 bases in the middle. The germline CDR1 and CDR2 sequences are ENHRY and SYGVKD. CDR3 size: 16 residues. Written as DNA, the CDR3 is TGTGCCATCAGTGAGCAGTCCCCCAGCTCCACAGATACGCAGTATTTT. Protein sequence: CAISEQSPSSTDTQYF.

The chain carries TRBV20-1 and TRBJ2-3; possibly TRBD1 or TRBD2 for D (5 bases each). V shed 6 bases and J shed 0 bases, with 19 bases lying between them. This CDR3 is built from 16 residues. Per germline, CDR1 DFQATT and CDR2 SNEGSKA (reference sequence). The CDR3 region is CSARGVGDVSTDTQYF. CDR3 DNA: TGCAGTGCGAGGGGTGTAGGGGACGTCAGCACAGATACGCAGTATTTT.

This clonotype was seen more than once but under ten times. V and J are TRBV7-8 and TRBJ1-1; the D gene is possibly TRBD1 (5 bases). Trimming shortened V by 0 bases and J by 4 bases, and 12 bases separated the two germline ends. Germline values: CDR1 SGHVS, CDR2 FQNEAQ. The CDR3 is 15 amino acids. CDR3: CASSLAPAGGTEAFF. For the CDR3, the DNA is TGTGCCAGCAGCTTAGCGCCGGCCGGGGGCACTGAAGCTTTCTTT. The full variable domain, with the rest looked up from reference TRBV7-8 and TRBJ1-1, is GAGVSQSPRYKVAKRGQDVALRCDPISGHVSLFWYQQALGQGPEFLTYFQNEAQLDKSGLPSDRFFAERPEGSVSTLKIQRTQQEDSAVYLCASSLAPAGGTEAFFGQGTRLTVV.

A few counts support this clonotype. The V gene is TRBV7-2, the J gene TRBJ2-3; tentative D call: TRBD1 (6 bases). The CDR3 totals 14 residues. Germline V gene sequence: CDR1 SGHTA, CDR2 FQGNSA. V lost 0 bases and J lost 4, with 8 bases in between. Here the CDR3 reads CASSLATGSDTQYF. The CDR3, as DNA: TGTGCCAGCAGCTTAGCGACAGGATCAGATACGCAGTATTTT. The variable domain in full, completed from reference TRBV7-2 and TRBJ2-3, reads GAGVSQSPSNKVTEKGKDVELRCDPISGHTALYWYRQSLGQGLEFLIYFQGNSAPDKSGLPSDRFSAERTGGSVSTLTIQRTQQEDSAVYLCASSLATGSDTQYFGPGTRLTVL.

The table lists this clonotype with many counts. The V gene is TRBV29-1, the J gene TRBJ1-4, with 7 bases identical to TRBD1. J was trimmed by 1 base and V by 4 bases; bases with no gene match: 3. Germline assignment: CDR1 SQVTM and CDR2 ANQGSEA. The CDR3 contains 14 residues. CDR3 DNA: TGCAGCGTTGGCAGGGGGGGAACTAATGAAAAACTGTTTTTT. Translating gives CSVGRGGTNEKLFF.